This passage covers 10 T cell receptor beta chains from one sample sequenced in a study of technical replicates of blood from several donors. Generated by immunoSEQ multiplex PCR, the TCRdb table keeps only in-frame clones and is missing some. The sample lists fewer than 90,000 clones, about 93% occurring once. The material sequenced was T cells isolated from PBMCs. The source of these receptors is a human donor in good health.

J is TRBJ2-3 and V is TRBV27, with 10 bases aligning to TRBD2. Germline loops: CDR1 MNHEY, CDR2 SMNVEV (reference sequence). With V trimmed by 1 base and J by 3 bases, 4 bases remained unmatched. CDR3 length: 16 amino acids. CDR3 DNA sequence: TGTGCCAGCAGTTTATTACTAGCGGGAACAACAGATACGCAGTATTTT. It is translated as CASSLLLAGTTDTQYF.

This clone appeared once. The chain recombines TRBV30 with TRBJ1-2, with D uncertain. The CDR3 contains 14 residues. Germline V CDR1 and CDR2: GTSNPN, SVGIG (reference sequence). Trimming removed 0 bases from V and 2 bases from J, with 10 bases in between. CDR3 amino acids: CAWSVHRENYGYTF. The CDR3 nucleotides are TGTGCCTGGAGTGTACACCGGGAAAACTATGGCTACACCTTC.

The DNA for the CDR3 is TGTGCCAGCAGGTCGGGGGGGGTGGTGGCTTTCTTT. Amino acids: CASRSGGVVAFF. V and J are TRBV7-8 and TRBJ1-1, with D perhaps matching TRBD1 (5 bases). V lost 6 bases and J 11 bases, leaving 16 bases between the germline ends. The CDR3 has 12 amino acids. Looked up from germline, CDR1 is SGHVS and CDR2 is FQNEAQ.

This chain uses TRBV19 with TRBJ1-1; no clear D. Trimming removed 6 bases at V and 1 base at J, with 15 bases between. This CDR3 is 15 amino acids long. Germline CDR1 LNHDA, CDR2 SQIVND (reference sequence). CDR3 residues: CASRESRVANTEAFF. The CDR3 region has the DNA TGTGCCAGTAGAGAATCACGGGTAGCGAACACTGAAGCTTTCTTT.

This rearrangement joins TRBV29-1 to TRBJ2-5, with D possibly being TRBD1 (5 bases). Trimming shortened V by 4 bases and J by 4 bases, and 13 bases separated the two germline ends. Germline V lookup: CDR1 SQVTM, CDR2 ANQGSEA. The CDR3 contains 13 residues. The CDR3 region is CSVATGFGETQYF. Here the CDR3 DNA reads TGCAGCGTTGCCACAGGTTTTGGAGAGACCCAGTACTTC.

This rearrangement joins TRBV27 to TRBJ2-7, with 7 bases identical to TRBD2. Germline-derived CDR1 and CDR2 are MNHEY and SMNVEV (reference sequence). The CDR3 is 14 amino acids. With 1 base clipped from V and 7 bases from J, the junction kept 7 bases outside the gene matches. CDR3 region: CASSLWAGDREQYF. The CDR3 DNA reads as TGTGCCAGCAGTTTATGGGCGGGAGATCGGGAGCAGTACTTC.

The rearrangement uses TRBV9 and TRBJ2-7; 14 bases map to TRBD2. The length of the CDR3 is 15 residues. The ends lost 4 bases at V and 5 bases at J; junction bases unmatched: 5. Germline V gives CDR1 SGDLS, CDR2 YYNGEE. CDR3 amino acids: CASSPTSGRANEQYF. The CDR3 DNA reads as TGTGCCAGCAGCCCGACTAGCGGGAGGGCCAACGAGCAGTACTTC.

This sequence joins TRBV4-2 and TRBJ1-5, with TRBD1 as a possible D gene (5 bases). Trimming cost V 0 bases and J 9 bases, with 9 bases left between them. This CDR3 has 13 amino acids. Per the germline V gene, CDR1 is LGHNA and CDR2 is YNFKEQ. CDR3 sequence (DNA): TGTGCCAGCAGCCAAGATGACAGAAGGCCCCAGCATTTT. It encodes CASSQDDRRPQHF.

The V gene is TRBV19, the J gene TRBJ1-1; TRBD1 matches 9 bases. This CDR3 is built from 18 residues. Germline-derived CDR1 and CDR2 are LNHDA and SQIVND (reference sequence). The V gene end was trimmed by 3 bases and the J gene end by 5 bases; junction bases not matched to a gene: 16. CDR3 DNA: TGTGCCAGTAGTATCTGGTGGGACAGGGTCAATGGACGGACTGAAGCTTTCTTT. This translates into CASSIWWDRVNGRTEAFF.

V gene TRBV5-8 combines with J gene TRBJ2-3; unclear D gene. The germline V gene encodes CDR1 SGHTS and CDR2 YDEGEE. V lost 1 base and J 1 base, leaving 10 bases between the germline ends. The CDR3 consists of 15 residues. The CDR3 is CASSLRASRTDTQYF. The CDR3 coding sequence is TGTGCCAGCAGCTTGAGAGCATCCCGCACAGATACGCAGTATTTT.